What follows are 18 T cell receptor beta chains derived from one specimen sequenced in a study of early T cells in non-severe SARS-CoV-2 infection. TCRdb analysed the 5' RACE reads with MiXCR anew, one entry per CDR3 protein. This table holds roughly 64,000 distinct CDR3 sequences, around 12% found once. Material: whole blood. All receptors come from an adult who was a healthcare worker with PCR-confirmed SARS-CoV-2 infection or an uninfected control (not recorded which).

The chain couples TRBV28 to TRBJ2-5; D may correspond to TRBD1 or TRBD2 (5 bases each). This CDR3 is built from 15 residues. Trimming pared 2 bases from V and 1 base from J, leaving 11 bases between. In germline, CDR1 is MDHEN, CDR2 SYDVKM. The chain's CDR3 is CASSLGGRGQETQYF. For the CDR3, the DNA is TGTGCCAGCAGTTTAGGGGGAAGGGGCCAAGAGACCCAGTACTTC.

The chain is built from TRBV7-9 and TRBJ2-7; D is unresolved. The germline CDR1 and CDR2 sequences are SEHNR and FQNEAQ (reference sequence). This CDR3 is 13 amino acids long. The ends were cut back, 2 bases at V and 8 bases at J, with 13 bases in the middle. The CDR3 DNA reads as TGTGCCAGCAGCTTATCGTATGACCCCCAGCAGTACTTC. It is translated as CASSLSYDPQQYF.

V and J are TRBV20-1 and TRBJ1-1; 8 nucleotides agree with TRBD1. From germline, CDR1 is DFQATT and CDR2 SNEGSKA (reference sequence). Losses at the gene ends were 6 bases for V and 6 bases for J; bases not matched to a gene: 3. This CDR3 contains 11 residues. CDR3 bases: TGCAGTGCAGGACAGGGCTCTGAAGCTTTCTTT. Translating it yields CSAGQGSEAFF.

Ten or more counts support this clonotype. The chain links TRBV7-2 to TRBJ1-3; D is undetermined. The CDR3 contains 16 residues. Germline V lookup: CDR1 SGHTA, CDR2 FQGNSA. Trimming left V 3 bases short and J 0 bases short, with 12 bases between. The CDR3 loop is CASSFHSQNSGNTIYF. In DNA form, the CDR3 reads TGTGCCAGCAGCTTTCACTCGCAGAACTCTGGAAACACCATATATTTT.

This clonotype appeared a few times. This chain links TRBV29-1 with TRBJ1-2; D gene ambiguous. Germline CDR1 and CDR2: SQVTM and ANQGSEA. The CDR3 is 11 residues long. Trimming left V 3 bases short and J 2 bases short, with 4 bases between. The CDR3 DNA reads TGCAGCGTTGAGGACAACTATGGCTACACCTTC. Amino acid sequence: CSVEDNYGYTF.

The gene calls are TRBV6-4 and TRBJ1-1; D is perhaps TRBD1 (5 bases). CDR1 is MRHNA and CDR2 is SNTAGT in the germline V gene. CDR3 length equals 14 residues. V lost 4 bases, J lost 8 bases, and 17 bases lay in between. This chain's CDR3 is CASSVWTPPGEAFF. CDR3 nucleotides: TGTGCCAGCAGTGTATGGACACCTCCCGGCGAAGCTTTCTTT.

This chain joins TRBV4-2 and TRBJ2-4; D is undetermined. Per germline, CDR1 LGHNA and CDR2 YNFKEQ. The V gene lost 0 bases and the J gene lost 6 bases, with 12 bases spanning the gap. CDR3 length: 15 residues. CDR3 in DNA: TGTGCCAGCAGCCAAGATTGGGCGGCAGGAAACATTCAGTACTTC. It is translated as CASSQDWAAGNIQYF.

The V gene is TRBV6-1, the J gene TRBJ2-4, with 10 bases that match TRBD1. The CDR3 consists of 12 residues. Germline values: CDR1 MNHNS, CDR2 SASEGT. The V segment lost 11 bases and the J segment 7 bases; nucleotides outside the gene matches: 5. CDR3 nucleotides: TGTGCCGCGAAGGGACAGGGGAACATTCAGTACTTC. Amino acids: CAAKGQGNIQYF.

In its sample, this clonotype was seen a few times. CDR3 DNA: TGCAGCGTTGGGACAGCCCAAGAGACCCAGTACTTC. Amino acids: CSVGTAQETQYF. This sequence joins TRBV29-1 and TRBJ2-5, with a tentative D call TRBD1 (6 bases). In germline, CDR1 is SQVTM, CDR2 ANQGSEA. The V end was cut by 4 bases, the J end by 1 base, with 7 bases between. This CDR3 comprises 12 residues.

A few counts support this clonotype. The CDR3 DNA sequence: TGTGCCAGCAGCAGCGGGGGGACGTACAATGAGCAGTTCTTC. Protein sequence: CASSSGGTYNEQFF. This rearrangement joins TRBV7-9 to TRBJ2-1, with 9 bases lining up with TRBD2. Germline trimming cut 5 bases from V and 4 bases from J; bases unmatched to any gene: 3. The germline gives CDR1 SEHNR, CDR2 FQNEAQ (reference sequence). The CDR3 is made up of 14 amino acids. The full variable domain, completed using reference TRBV7-9 and TRBJ2-1, is DTGVSQNPRHKITKRGQNVTFRCDPISEHNRLYWYRQTLGQGPEFLTYFQNEAQLEKSRLLSDRFSAERPKGSFSTLEIQRTEQGDSAMYLCASSSGGTYNEQFFGPGTRLTVL.

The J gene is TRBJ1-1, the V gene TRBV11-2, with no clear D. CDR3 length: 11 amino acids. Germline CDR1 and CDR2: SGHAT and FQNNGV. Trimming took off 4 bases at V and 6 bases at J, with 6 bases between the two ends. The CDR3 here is CASSSRAEAFF. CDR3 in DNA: TGTGCCAGCAGCTCGAGGGCTGAAGCTTTCTTT.

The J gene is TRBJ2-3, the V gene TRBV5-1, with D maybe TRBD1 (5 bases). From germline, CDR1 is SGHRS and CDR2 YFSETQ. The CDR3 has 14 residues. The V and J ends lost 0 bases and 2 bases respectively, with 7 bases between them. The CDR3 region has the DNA TGCGCCAGCAGCTTGGGGGGCCCCACAGATACGCAGTATTTT. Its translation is CASSLGGPTDTQYF.

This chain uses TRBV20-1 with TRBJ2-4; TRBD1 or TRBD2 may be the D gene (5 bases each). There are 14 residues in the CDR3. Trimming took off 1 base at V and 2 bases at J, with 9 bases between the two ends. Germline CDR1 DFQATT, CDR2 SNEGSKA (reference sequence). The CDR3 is CSARVGETKNIQYF. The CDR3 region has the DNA TGCAGTGCTAGAGTGGGGGAGACCAAAAACATTCAGTACTTC.

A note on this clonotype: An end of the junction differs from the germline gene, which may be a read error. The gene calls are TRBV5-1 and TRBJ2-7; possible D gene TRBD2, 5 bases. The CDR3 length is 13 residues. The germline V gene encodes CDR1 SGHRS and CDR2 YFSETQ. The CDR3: CASRRENLYEQHF. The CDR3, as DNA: TGCGCCAGCAGACGGGAAAACCTCTACGAGCAGCACTTC.

CDR3 nucleotide sequence: TGTGCCAGCAGTTACGGGGTATCGGATGGCTACACCTTC. Protein product: CASSYGVSDGYTF. The V and J genes are TRBV6-6 and TRBJ1-2; D is unclear. The germline V gene has CDR1 MNHNY and CDR2 SVGAGI (reference sequence). The V gene lost 2 bases and the J gene lost 6 bases, with 10 bases spanning the gap. The CDR3 loop spans 13 amino acids.

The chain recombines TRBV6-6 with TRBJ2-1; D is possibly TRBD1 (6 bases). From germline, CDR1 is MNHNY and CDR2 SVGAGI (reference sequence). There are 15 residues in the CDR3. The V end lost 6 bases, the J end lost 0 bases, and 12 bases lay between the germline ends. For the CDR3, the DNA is TGTGCCAGCAGCCCCGACAGGTGCTCCTACAATGAGCAGTTCTTC. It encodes CASSPDRCSYNEQFF.

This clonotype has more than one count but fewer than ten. CDR3 in DNA: TGCGCCAGCAGCCCCCGGGACAGGGTGGACAATGAGCAGTTCTTC. Translation gives CASSPRDRVDNEQFF. This chain joins TRBV4-1 and TRBJ2-1; TRBD1 matches 9 bases. The CDR3 loop spans 15 amino acids. CDR1 is MGHRA, CDR2 YSYEKL, per germline. The V gene end was trimmed by 4 bases and the J gene end by 5 bases; junction bases not matched to a gene: 6.

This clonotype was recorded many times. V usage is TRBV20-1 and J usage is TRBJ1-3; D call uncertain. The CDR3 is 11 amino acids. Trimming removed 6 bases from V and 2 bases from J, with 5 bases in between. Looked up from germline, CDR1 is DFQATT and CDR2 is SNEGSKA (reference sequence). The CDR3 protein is CSATTGNTIYF. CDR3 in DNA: TGCAGTGCCACGACTGGAAACACCATATATTTT.